These 2 T cell receptor beta chains originate from one sample sequenced in a study of beta chain features in type 1 diabetes. Study-level points and caveats: Among patients with Type 1 diabetes, TCRB CDR3s were moderately but significantly shorter in every one of the four CD4+ subsets.

Antigens for these TCRs are unknown. The investigators reverse transcribed all of the isolated RNA, so they sequenced expressed TCRB transcripts. Some clones are missing from TCRdb's copy, which holds only in-frame ones; the method was immunoSEQ multiplex PCR. The sample records under 300,000 clones, 11% being singletons. The sample was naive CD4+ T cells from blood. These receptors came from a man aged 25 to 45 with type 1 diabetes.

This clone has only a few counts. The chain links TRBV11-2 to TRBJ2-4, with 7 bases that match TRBD2. CDR3 length: 13 amino acids. CDR1 SGHAT and CDR2 FQNNGV come from the germline V gene. With V trimmed by 3 bases and J by 8 bases, 4 bases remained unmatched. For the CDR3, the DNA is TGTGCCAGCAGCTTCTTCAGCGGGGACATTCAGTACTTC. This codes for CASSFFSGDIQYF.

This clone was observed a few times. This sequence joins TRBV29-1 and TRBJ2-5; D is perhaps TRBD2 (5 bases). Trimming shortened V by 4 bases and J by 0 bases, and 9 bases separated the two germline ends. The V gene's germline CDR1 is SQVTM and CDR2 ANQGSEA. The CDR3 has 13 amino acids. The CDR3 here is CSVALGDQETQYF. The CDR3, as DNA: TGCAGCGTTGCGCTCGGGGACCAAGAGACCCAGTACTTC.